The present entry profiles one T cell receptor beta chain with its context. Its binding antigen is unknown. No much larger clone is present one base from it, and per-base qualities are unavailable. The collaborating institutions used their own protocols to collect whole blood in K2EDTA tubes. For TCRbeta analysis, collaborators shipped samples as frozen whole blood, isolated PBMCs, or DNA extracted from either of those sample types. This sample stems from a study of blood T cell repertoires in COVID-19 (dated by TCRdb to the early 2020s). About the full investigation: Samples from collaborators originated in the United States, Italy and Spain and spanned both the acute and convalescent phases of COVID-19. The material from the prospective study consisted of cDNA or gDNA derived from T cells, B-cell-depleted T cells, or PBMCs. Subjects who had been exposed to COVID-19, were actively infected with it, or had recovered from it provided the deeply sampled blood TCRbeta repertoires that made up the dataset. A freely available public database, intended as a resource for researchers studying the immune response to SARS-CoV-2, is where the repertoires were released. Samples were obtained from the ongoing ImmuneRACE study (first 160 participants) and from over a thousand subjects provided by 6 global collaborators. The sample metadata nearly always contained a de-identified subject ID, COVID-19 status, age in years and sex. Where HLA class I and class II types were available, the types were taken from metadata supplied by the sample provider, not from assay-based typing.

What the work shows at the level of the full study, not this receptor alone: The amount of clinical and demographic metadata varied by source and participant and was provided uncurated.

TCRbeta CDR3 regions were amplified from genomic DNA by means of the immunoSEQ Assay, a bias-controlled multiplex PCR. Per the source publication's procedure: Nucleated cell counts per sample were estimated from amplification of reference gene primers within the assay. To quantify the absolute abundance of each unique TCRbeta CDR3 rearrangement, sequence reads were collapsed and filtered. For each sample, productive Simpson clonality was calculated by taking the square root of Simpson's diversity index across productive rearrangements. The clones in this table, taken by TCRdb from immuneACCESS, are in-frame only. Not every clone is retained; where verified, under half of the shortfall comes from an unresolved V gene, and the cause of the rest is unknown. V and J calls and clone size are as listed in that table; D and trimming were resolved from the DNA. The sample data list hundreds of thousands of clones, and 80% to 85% of these were observed just once. The ten largest clones capture 9.5% to 15% of the sample.

CDR1 is given as SGHTA and CDR2 as FQGTGA, both from the germline V gene. From V the trimming removes 2 bases and from J it removes 11 bases, while the gene matches leave 7 bases of the junction unaccounted for. Its CDR3 holds 14 amino acids, cysteine through phenylalanine. Only CDR3 DNA remains: 42 bases, in frame from the first base. This clonotype originated in a woman aged 60-75 years with active or convalescent COVID-19. Sequenced input: peripheral blood. Recombination linked TRBV7-3 to TRBJ1-1; TRBD1 lines up with 11 middle nucleotides. The nucleotide sequence is TGTGCCAGCAGCTTAGGGACAGGGGGTTCCGTGGCTTTCTTT. The resulting protein is CASSLGTGGSVAFF.